The 5 T cell receptor beta chains below all came from one sample that was sequenced in a study of blood T cell repertoires in COVID-19. The method was immunoSEQ multiplex PCR; TCRdb's version includes in-frame clones alone and lacks a portion of them. Counted here are around 140,000 clones, around 86% occurring once; the ten biggest clones make up around 10%. Sequenced material: peripheral blood. The receptors were sampled from a woman in her 70s with COVID-19, enrolled during active disease.

The genes are TRBV9 and TRBJ1-6; TRBD1 aligns across 9 bases. The germline V gene has CDR1 SGDLS and CDR2 YYNGEE. With V trimmed by 0 bases and J by 10 bases, 5 bases remained unmatched. The CDR3 runs to 15 residues. CDR3 sequence (DNA): TGTGCCAGCAGCGTAGAGGGACAGGGATTGTCACCCCTCCACTTT. As protein: CASSVEGQGLSPLHF.

The rearrangement uses TRBV9 and TRBJ2-2; D possibly corresponds to TRBD2 (7 bases). This CDR3 region has 16 residues. The germline V and J ends were trimmed by 0 bases and 2 bases, with 11 bases remaining between them. Germline V lookup: CDR1 SGDLS, CDR2 YYNGEE. In DNA, the CDR3 is TGTGCCAGCAGCGTAGGCGGCGGGGGCAACACCGGGGAGCTGTTTTTT. It specifies CASSVGGGGNTGELFF.

This clone is medium-sized (0.01 to 0.1%) in the sample. The gene calls are TRBV9 and TRBJ1-1, with a tentative D call TRBD1 (6 bases). The germline CDR1 and CDR2 sequences are SGDLS and YYNGEE. There are 13 residues in the CDR3. V gave up 0 bases and J gave up 5 bases, with 8 bases separating them. The CDR3 nucleotides read TGTGCCAGCAGCGTAGGAACAGGGACTGAAGCTTTCTTT. Its protein is CASSVGTGTEAFF.

This clone is a singleton in its sample. The chain recombines TRBV7-9 with TRBJ1-2; D is uncertain. Germline CDR1 reads SEHNR; CDR2 reads FQNEAQ (reference sequence). Trimming left V 4 bases short and J 3 bases short, with 15 bases between. The CDR3 spans 15 residues. CDR3 in DNA: TGTGCCAGCAGCTCTAGTTCGGGATCCGACTATGGCTACACCTTC. Translated: CASSSSSGSDYGYTF.

The V and J genes are TRBV28 and TRBJ1-2; 7 bases are a match to TRBD1. Unmatched junction bases numbered 3, after V lost 4 bases and J lost 4 bases. CDR1 MDHEN and CDR2 SYDVKM come from the germline V gene. The CDR3 contains 13 residues. CDR3 bases: TGTGCCAGCAGTTCCCCAGGGGGCTATGGCTACACCTTC. It encodes CASSSPGGYGYTF.